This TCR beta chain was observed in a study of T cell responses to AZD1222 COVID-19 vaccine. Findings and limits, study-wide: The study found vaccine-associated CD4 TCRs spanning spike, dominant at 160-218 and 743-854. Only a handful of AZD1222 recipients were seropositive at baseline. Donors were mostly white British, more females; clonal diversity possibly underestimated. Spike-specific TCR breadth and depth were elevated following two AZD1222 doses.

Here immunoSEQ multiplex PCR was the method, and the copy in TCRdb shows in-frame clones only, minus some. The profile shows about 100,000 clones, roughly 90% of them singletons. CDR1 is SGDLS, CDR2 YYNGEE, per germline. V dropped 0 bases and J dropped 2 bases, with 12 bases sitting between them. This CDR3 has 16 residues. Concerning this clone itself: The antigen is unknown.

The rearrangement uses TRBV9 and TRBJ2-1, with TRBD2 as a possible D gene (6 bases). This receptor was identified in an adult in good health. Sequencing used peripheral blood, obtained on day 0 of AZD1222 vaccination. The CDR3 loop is CASSVAGAATYNEQFF. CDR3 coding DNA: TGTGCCAGCAGCGTAGCGGGAGCTGCAACCTACAATGAGCAGTTCTTC.